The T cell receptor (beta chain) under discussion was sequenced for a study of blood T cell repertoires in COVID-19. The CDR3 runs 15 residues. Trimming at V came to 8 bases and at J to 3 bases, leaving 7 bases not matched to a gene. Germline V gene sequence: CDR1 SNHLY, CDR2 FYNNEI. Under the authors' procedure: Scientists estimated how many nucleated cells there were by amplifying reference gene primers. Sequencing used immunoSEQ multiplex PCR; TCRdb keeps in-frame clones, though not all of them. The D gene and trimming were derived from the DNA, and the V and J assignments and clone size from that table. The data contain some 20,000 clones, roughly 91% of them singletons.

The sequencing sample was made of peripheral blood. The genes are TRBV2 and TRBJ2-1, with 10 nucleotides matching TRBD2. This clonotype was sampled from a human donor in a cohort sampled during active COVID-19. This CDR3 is CASPRTSGDYNEQFF. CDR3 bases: TGTGCCAGCCCCCGGACTAGCGGAGACTACAATGAGCAGTTCTTC.